The 27 T cell receptor beta chains reported below all come from one sample, sequenced in a study of blood T cells in healthy people across ages (dated by TCRdb to 2013 to 2016). The library was obtained by 5' RACE. The sample was run on an Illumina HiSeq 2500. A second 7 to 11 cycle PCR used a sample-barcoded 5' primer and a J-beta primer mix. TCRdb trimmed public reads at Q25 via fastp, called clones via MiXCR and kept in-frame beta chains. Each entry is one CDR3 protein sequence, shown with its most common DNA and genes. This sample lists about 380,000 distinct CDR3 sequences; roughly half were detected once. The ten largest make up 51% of the sample. Sequencing was performed on blood. These receptor sequences come from a man between 60 and 75 years old in good health.

The chain uses TRBV12-5 and TRBJ2-4; D is possibly TRBD1 (6 bases). CDR1 is LGHNT, CDR2 FRNRAP, per germline. V was trimmed by 6 bases and J by 2 bases, leaving 17 bases between them. The CDR3 runs to 16 residues. This chain's CDR3 is CASGFYQGLTKNIQYF. The CDR3 coding sequence is TGTGCTAGTGGCTTCTACCAGGGGCTGACCAAAAACATTCAGTACTTC.

This clonotype was counted between two and nine times. This chain links TRBV12-3 or TRBV12-4 with TRBJ1-2, with unresolved D. The CDR3 extends over 11 amino acids. Trimming shortened V by 4 bases and J by 8 bases, and 8 bases separated the two germline ends. CDR3 DNA: TGTGCCAGCAGTTGGATGGGGGGCTACACCTTC. It yields the protein CASSWMGGYTF.

This chain joins TRBV5-1 and TRBJ2-1; 9 bases agree with TRBD2. Germline lookup yields CDR1 SGHRS and CDR2 YFSETQ. The V gene end was trimmed by 4 bases and the J gene end by 0 bases; junction bases not matched to a gene: 5. The CDR3 totals 16 residues. Written as DNA, the CDR3 is TGCGCCAGCAGCCCCCAGACTAGCGGCTCCTACAATGAGCAGTTCTTC. Encoded protein: CASSPQTSGSYNEQFF.

CDR3 DNA: TGTGCCAGCAGCTTGGGACATGGAGATACGCAGTATTTT. Translating it yields CASSLGHGDTQYF. The rearrangement links TRBV7-2 to TRBJ2-3, with a possible D match to TRBD1 (6 bases). Trimming took 3 bases from V and 5 from J, leaving 9 bases between them. This CDR3 has 13 residues. Per germline, CDR1 SGHTA and CDR2 FQGNSA.

Concerning this clonotype itself: The junction shows a germline mismatch at one end, possibly a read error. The rearrangement joins TRBV7-9 to TRBJ2-5; 9 nucleotides agree with TRBD2. The CDR3 is 15 amino acids. Germline lookup yields CDR1 SEHNR and CDR2 FQNEAQ (reference sequence). In nucleotides, the CDR3 is TGTGCCAGCAGCGAAAGCGGGAGGCTACAAGAGACCCGGTACTTC. Translating gives CASSESGRLQETRYF.

The CDR3 region is CASADHNNEQFF. DNA of the CDR3: TGCGCCAGCGCCGACCATAACAATGAGCAGTTCTTC. The chain carries TRBV10-2 and TRBJ2-1; D ambiguous. CDR3 length: 12 amino acids. Germline V gives CDR1 WSHSY, CDR2 SAAADI. V lost 8 bases, J lost 5 bases, and 10 bases lay in between.

The genes are TRBV20-1 and TRBJ2-4, with 9 bases fitting TRBD2. TRBJ2-7 explains the end of the DNA better; the J call may be wrong. The CDR3 has 15 residues. Germline CDR1 DFQATT, CDR2 SNEGSKA (reference sequence). CDR3 region: CSAPSSLAGFNEQYF. CDR3 sequence (DNA): TGCAGTGCTCCGTCTTCGCTAGCGGGATTCAACGAGCAGTACTTC.

The rearrangement uses TRBV18 and TRBJ2-3; TRBD1 might be the D (6 bases). V was clipped by 5 bases and J by 5 bases, with 17 bases between them. The CDR3 consists of 15 residues. Germline V gives CDR1 KGHSH, CDR2 LQKENI. In DNA, the CDR3 is TGTGCCAGCTCAGCTCCGCAGGGGACCCGAGATACGCAGTATTTT. It translates to CASSAPQGTRDTQYF. Full variable domain (rest looked up from reference TRBV18 and TRBJ2-3): NAGVMQNPRHLVRRRGQEARLRCSPMKGHSHVYWYRQLPEEGLKFMVYLQKENIIDESGMPKERFSAEFPKEGPSILRIQQVVRGDSAAYFCASSAPQGTRDTQYFGPGTRLTVL.

The rearrangement links TRBV11-2 to TRBJ2-7; 7 bases are shared with TRBD1. Germline V CDR1 and CDR2: SGHAT, FQNNGV. The CDR3 loop spans 15 amino acids. Losses at the gene ends were 0 bases for V and 3 bases for J; bases not matched to a gene: 5. CDR3 sequence reads: CASSLDPGQNYEQYF. CDR3 nucleotides: TGTGCCAGCAGCTTAGATCCGGGACAGAACTACGAGCAGTACTTC.

The chain couples TRBV20-1 to TRBJ2-1; TRBD1 is a possible D gene (6 bases). V lost 2 bases to trimming and J lost 6 bases, with 14 bases between them. In germline, CDR1 is DFQATT, CDR2 SNEGSKA (reference sequence). This CDR3 has 14 amino acids. The CDR3, as DNA: TGCAGTGCTAGAAGGGGGAGCTGGGGCAATGAGCAGTTCTTC. It yields the protein CSARRGSWGNEQFF.

This chain uses TRBV7-3 with TRBJ2-2; a weak D match, TRBD2 (6 bases). CDR1 is SGHTA and CDR2 is FQGTGA in the germline V gene. The CDR3 is 14 residues long. V was clipped by 3 bases and J by 4 bases, with 9 bases between them. The CDR3 DNA sequence: TGTGCCAGCAGCTTTGGAGGGCGCACCGGGGAGCTGTTTTTT. Protein: CASSFGGRTGELFF. Full variable domain (missing parts from reference TRBV7-3 and TRBJ2-2): GAGVSQTPSNKVTEKGKYVELRCDPISGHTALYWYRQSLGQGPEFLIYFQGTGAADDSGLPNDRFFAVRPEGSVSTLKIQRTERGDSAVYLCASSFGGRTGELFFGEGSRLTVL.

This sequence joins TRBV4-2 and TRBJ2-7, with 7 bases identical to TRBD2. The V gene's germline CDR1 is LGHNA and CDR2 YNFKEQ. Unmatched junction bases numbered 14, after V lost 1 base and J lost 2 bases. The CDR3 is made up of 18 amino acids. The CDR3 reads CASSQALPLTSATYEQYF. The CDR3 DNA sequence: TGTGCCAGCAGCCAAGCACTACCCCTCACTAGCGCTACCTACGAGCAGTACTTC.

The chain uses TRBV2 and TRBJ1-4; D is ambiguous. The ends were cut back, 7 bases at V and 7 bases at J, with 4 bases in the middle. Germline-derived CDR1 and CDR2 are SNHLY and FYNNEI. The CDR3 is 10 amino acids. CDR3 in DNA: TGTGCCAGCACAGGTGAAAAACTGTTTTTT. Translated: CASTGEKLFF.

The chain is built from TRBV28 and TRBJ2-7; TRBD2 is a possible D gene (6 bases). CDR3 length equals 15 residues. The germline gives CDR1 MDHEN, CDR2 SYDVKM. The V end was cut by 6 bases, the J end by 0 bases, with 15 bases between. The CDR3 spells CASRALRGTSYEQYF. The CDR3 region has the DNA TGTGCCAGCAGAGCCCTTCGCGGGACCTCCTACGAGCAGTACTTC.

This clonotype was observed at least ten times. A read error may account for a junction end that differs from germline. The rearrangement uses TRBV7-7 and TRBJ2-3, with D perhaps TRBD1 (5 bases). The length of the CDR3 is 14 residues. Germline CDR1 SSHAT, CDR2 FNYEAQ (reference sequence). For the CDR3, the DNA is TGTGCTAGCAGCCGAGACAGCTTGACAGATACGCAGTATTTT. This gives the protein CASSRDSLTDTQYF.

This clonotype has a handful of counts. The chain combines TRBV27 with TRBJ1-2; 10 positions agree with TRBD1. Trimming took 4 bases from V and 4 from J; bases not matched to a gene: 6. There are 15 residues in the CDR3. CDR1 is MNHEY and CDR2 is SMNVEV in the germline V gene (reference sequence). DNA for the CDR3: TGTGCCAGCAGTTCCAGGACAGGGGGGGTCTATGGCTACACCTTC. This gives the protein CASSSRTGGVYGYTF.

The gene calls are TRBV2 and TRBJ1-2, with 8 bases matching TRBD1. The CDR3 covers 16 residues. Germline V CDR1 and CDR2: SNHLY, FYNNEI. V was clipped by 4 bases and J by 6 bases; unmatched bases: 13. The CDR3 bases are TGTGCCAGCAGTGCCGTTTCCCGGACAGGGACTGATGGCTACACCTTC. Protein: CASSAVSRTGTDGYTF.

The gene calls are TRBV10-3 and TRBJ2-5, with 7 bases identical to TRBD2. Trimming took 5 bases from V and 1 from J; bases not matched to a gene: 10. Looked up from germline, CDR1 is ENHRY and CDR2 is SYGVKD. The CDR3 runs 16 residues. CDR3 amino acids: CAISRSGELLQETQYF. The DNA for the CDR3 is TGTGCCATCAGTCGAAGCGGGGAGTTGCTCCAAGAGACCCAGTACTTC.

The chain has TRBV18 and TRBJ2-7; maybe TRBD2 (6 bases). The J call may be incorrect, as the DNA end agrees better with TRBJ2-4. The germline gives CDR1 KGHSH, CDR2 LQKENI. The CDR3 runs 15 residues. This CDR3 is CASSPISGRENIQYF. CDR3 nucleotides: TGTGCCAGCTCACCGATCTCCGGGAGAGAAAACATTCAGTACTTC.

This clonotype occurred many times. CDR3 nucleotides: TGTGCCAGCAGCTTATGGGCTAGCGGAACCTACGAGCAGTACTTC. Translation gives CASSLWASGTYEQYF. This chain joins TRBV7-2 and TRBJ2-7; 7 bases fit TRBD2. The CDR3 consists of 15 residues. The V gene's germline CDR1 is SGHTA and CDR2 FQGNSA. V dropped 2 bases and J dropped 2; count of bases not matched to a gene: 6.

This chain uses TRBV29-1 with TRBJ2-4, with a possible D match to TRBD2 (5 bases). The DNA end is a closer match to TRBJ2-7, so the J assignment may be wrong. The V gene's germline CDR1 is SQVTM and CDR2 ANQGSEA. The CDR3 runs to 13 residues. CDR3 sequence (DNA): TGCAGCGTTAGAGCGGTAGCAACCTACGAGCAGTACTTC. It encodes CSVRAVATYEQYF.

A word on this clonotype: A much bigger clone sits one base away, suggesting this may be a read error. The chain joins TRBV27 to TRBJ2-3; maybe TRBD1 (5 bases). This CDR3 is built from 15 residues. CDR1 and CDR2 (germline): MNHEY, SMNVEV (reference sequence). Trimming removed 6 bases at V and 0 bases at J, with 13 bases between. DNA for the CDR3: TGTGCCAGCAGGTTGATAGGGGCTAGCACAGATACGCAGTATTTT. Its translation: CASRLIGASTDTQYF.

The chain joins TRBV7-9 to TRBJ2-3, with D perhaps TRBD1 or TRBD2 (5 bases each). Germline V CDR1 and CDR2: SEHNR, FQNEAQ (reference sequence). The CDR3 covers 12 residues. Trimming took 7 bases from V and 9 from J, leaving 14 bases between them. CDR3 DNA sequence: TGTGCCAGCACACCGCTGGGGGACACGCAGTATTTT. As protein: CASTPLGDTQYF. Supplemented by reference TRBV7-9 and TRBJ2-3, the full variable domain reads DTGVSQNPRHKITKRGQNVTFRCDPISEHNRLYWYRQTLGQGPEFLTYFQNEAQLEKSRLLSDRFSAERPKGSFSTLEIQRTEQGDSAMYLCASTPLGDTQYFGPGTRLTVL.

The sample holds a few counts of this clonotype. The chain recombines TRBV18 with TRBJ2-7; tentatively, D is TRBD1 or TRBD2 (5 bases each). The CDR3 runs 13 residues. Germline V gene sequence: CDR1 KGHSH, CDR2 LQKENI. V was shortened by 3 bases and J by 5 bases, with 11 bases between the two germline ends. The CDR3 protein is CASSPSRGDEQYF. The CDR3 DNA sequence: TGTGCCAGCTCACCCAGTCGAGGGGACGAGCAGTACTTC.

This clonotype was seen a few times. The chain recombines TRBV14 with TRBJ1-2, with a possible D match to TRBD1 (5 bases). Germline V lookup: CDR1 SGHDN, CDR2 FVKESK. Trimming pared 5 bases from V and 4 bases from J, leaving 14 bases between. This CDR3 is 14 amino acids long. This CDR3 is CASSTSQGLYGYTF. The CDR3 DNA reads TGTGCCAGCAGCACCTCCCAGGGTCTCTATGGCTACACCTTC.

The chain uses TRBV3-1 and TRBJ1-5, with 7 bases that match TRBD1. CDR3 size: 15 residues. The V gene's germline CDR1 is LGHDT and CDR2 YNNKEL (reference sequence). J lost 3 bases, V lost 4 bases, and 6 bases had no gene match. CDR3 region: CASSLGTVPNQPQHF. CDR3 nucleotide sequence: TGTGCCAGCAGCCTCGGGACAGTTCCCAATCAGCCCCAGCATTTT.

This clonotype was counted between two and nine times. The V call is TRBV6-2 or TRBV6-3, the J call TRBJ2-7, with TRBD2 matching over 15 bases. Trimming at V came to 8 bases and at J to 3 bases, leaving 11 bases not matched to a gene. The CDR3 runs 17 residues. Germline-derived CDR1 and CDR2 are MNHEY and SVGEGT. CDR3 nucleotide sequence: TGTGCCAGCCGACCATCCGGGACTAGCGGGAGGAACTACGAGCAGTACTTC. This gives the protein CASRPSGTSGRNYEQYF.